This T cell receptor (beta chain) was obtained from a study of blood T cell repertoires in COVID-19. About the study: COVID-19 samples collected from the United States, Italy and Spain covered acute and convalescent phases.

TCRdb's table, derived via immunoSEQ multiplex PCR, lists solely in-frame clones and lacks some. The sample contains hundreds of thousands of clones, approximately 86% of which appear only once. The source of this sequence is a human donor in a cohort sampled during active COVID-19. Sample: peripheral blood.

The DNA of the CDR3 is TGTGCCAGCAGCCCCCAGACTAGATCCTACAATGAGCAGTTCTTC. It yields the protein CASSPQTRSYNEQFF. The chain couples TRBV9 to TRBJ2-1, with D tentatively TRBD2 (6 bases). This CDR3 region has 15 residues. V was shortened by 4 bases and J by 1 base, with 12 bases between the two germline ends. Per the germline V gene, CDR1 is SGDLS and CDR2 is YYNGEE.